This TCR beta chain was documented in a study of CD8+CD57+ T cells in acquired aplastic anemia. Study overall: The sorted CD4+ and CD8+ cells yielded an average around 3 ug of DNA.

Genomic DNA served as template for TCR beta VDJ and CDR3 profiling. TCRdb reanalysed the reads using MiXCR and keeps one entry per CDR3 protein. The repertoire has some 150,000 distinct CDR3 sequences, 40% to 45% of them found once; the top ten carry 8.4%. General study results and limits: The study found no significant CD8+ Simpson's diversity difference between patients and controls.

Germline CDR1 and CDR2: SNHLY and FYNNEI. CDR3 length: 13 residues. A word on this clonotype: The target antigen is unknown. One end of the junction is discordant with germline, which a read error may explain.

The sample was sorted CD4+, CD8+, or CD8+CD57+ T cells (not recorded which) from PBMCs. The chain has TRBV2 and TRBJ2-3; 10 nucleotides line up with TRBD2. The receptor's source is a human donor in good health, serving as a control. In nucleotides, the CDR3 is TGTGTCAGCGTCAGGACTAGCGGAGATACGCAGTATTTT. The encoded protein is CVSVRTSGDTQYF. Variable domain in full (rest from reference TRBV2 and TRBJ2-3): EPEVTQTPSHQVTQMGQEVILRCVPISNHLYFYWYRQILGQKVEFLVSFYNNEISEKSEIFDDQFSVERPDGSNFTLKIRSTKLEDSAMYFCVSVRTSGDTQYFGPGTRLTVL.